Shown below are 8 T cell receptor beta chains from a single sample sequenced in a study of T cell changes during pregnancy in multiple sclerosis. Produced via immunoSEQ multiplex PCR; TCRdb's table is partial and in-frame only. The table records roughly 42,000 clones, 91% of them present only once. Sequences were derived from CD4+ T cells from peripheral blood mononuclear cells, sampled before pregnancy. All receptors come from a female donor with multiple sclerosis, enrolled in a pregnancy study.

The CDR3 sequence is CASSFPPLTGAYGYTF. The CDR3 region has the DNA TGTGCCAGCAGCTTTCCACCCCTGACAGGTGCCTATGGCTACACCTTC. V and J are TRBV7-2 and TRBJ1-2, with D possibly being TRBD1 (6 bases). V dropped 3 bases and J dropped 4 bases, with 18 bases sitting between them. Germline V gene lookup returns CDR1 SGHTA and CDR2 FQGNSA. The CDR3 runs 16 residues. Together with reference TRBV7-2 and TRBJ1-2, the CDR3 gives the full variable domain: GAGVSQSPSNKVTEKGKDVELRCDPISGHTALYWYRQSLGQGLEFLIYFQGNSAPDKSGLPSDRFSAERTGGSVSTLTIQRTQQEDSAVYLCASSFPPLTGAYGYTFGSGTRLTVV.

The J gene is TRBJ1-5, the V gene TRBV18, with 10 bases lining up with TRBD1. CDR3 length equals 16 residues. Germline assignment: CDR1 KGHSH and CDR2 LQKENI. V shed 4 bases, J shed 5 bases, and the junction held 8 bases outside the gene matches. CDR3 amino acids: CASSQTRTGGDQPQHF. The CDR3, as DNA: TGTGCCAGCTCACAGACACGGACAGGGGGTGATCAGCCCCAGCATTTT.

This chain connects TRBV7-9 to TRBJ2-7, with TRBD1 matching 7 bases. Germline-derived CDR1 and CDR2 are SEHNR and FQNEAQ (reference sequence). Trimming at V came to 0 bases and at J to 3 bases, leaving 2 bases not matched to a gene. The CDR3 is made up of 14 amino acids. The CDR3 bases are TGTGCCAGCAGCTTAGCGGGGACAGACTACGAGCAGTACTTC. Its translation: CASSLAGTDYEQYF.

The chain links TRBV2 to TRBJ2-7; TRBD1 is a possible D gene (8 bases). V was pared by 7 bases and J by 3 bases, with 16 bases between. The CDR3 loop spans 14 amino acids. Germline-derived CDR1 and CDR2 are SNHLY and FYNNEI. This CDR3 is CASKTYRGGYEQYF. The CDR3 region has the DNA TGTGCCAGCAAGACCTACAGGGGGGGCTACGAGCAGTACTTC.

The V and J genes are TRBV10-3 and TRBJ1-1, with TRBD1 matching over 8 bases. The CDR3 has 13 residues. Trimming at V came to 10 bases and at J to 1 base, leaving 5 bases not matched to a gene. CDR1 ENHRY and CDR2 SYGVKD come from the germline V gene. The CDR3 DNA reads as TGTGCCACCCAGGGGGCGAAGAACACTGAAGCTTTCTTT. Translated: CATQGAKNTEAFF.

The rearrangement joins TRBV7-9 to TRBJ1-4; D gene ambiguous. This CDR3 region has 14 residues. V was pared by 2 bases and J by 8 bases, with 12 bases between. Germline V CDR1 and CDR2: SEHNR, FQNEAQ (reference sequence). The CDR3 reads CASSLSGVWEKLFF. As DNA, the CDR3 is TGTGCCAGCAGCTTAAGCGGGGTTTGGGAAAAACTGTTTTTT. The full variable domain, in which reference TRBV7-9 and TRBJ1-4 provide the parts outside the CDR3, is DTGVSQNPRHKITKRGQNVTFRCDPISEHNRLYWYRQTLGQGPEFLTYFQNEAQLEKSRLLSDRFSAERPKGSFSTLEIQRTEQGDSAMYLCASSLSGVWEKLFFGSGTQLSVL.

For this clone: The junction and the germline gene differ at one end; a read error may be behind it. The CDR3 sequence is CASGHGGETQYF. The DNA of the CDR3 is TGTGCCAGCGGCCACGGGGGGGAGACCCAGTACTTC. The chain links TRBV14 to TRBJ2-5; 7 nucleotides align to TRBD2. The length of the CDR3 is 12 residues. CDR1 SGHDN and CDR2 FVKESK come from the germline V gene.

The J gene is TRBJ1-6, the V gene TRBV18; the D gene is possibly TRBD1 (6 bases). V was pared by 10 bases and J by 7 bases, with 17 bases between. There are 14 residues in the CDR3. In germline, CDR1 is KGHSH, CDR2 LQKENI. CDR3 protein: CATLAGTTNSPLHF. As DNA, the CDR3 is TGTGCCACCCTGGCTGGGACAACCAATTCACCCCTCCACTTT.